One and the same sample provided the 5 T cell receptor beta chains below, sequenced in a study of cytomegalovirus exposure and HLA in healthy donors. The PCR was carried out with 60 Vbeta primers and 13 Jbeta primers. Sequencing was performed with immunoSEQ multiplex PCR; in TCRdb, only in-frame clones are kept and a portion is missing. The repertoire holds about 76,000 clones, with 78% as singletons. What was sequenced was PBMCs. The receptors stem from a woman aged 40 to 50 in good health and CMV-seropositive.

This clone occurred a few times. The chain combines TRBV6-1 with TRBJ1-1; D might be TRBD1 (5 bases). The germline V gene has CDR1 MNHNS and CDR2 SASEGT. This CDR3 contains 14 residues. V was cut by 1 base and J by 4 bases, with 10 bases left in between. The CDR3 protein is CASSEEGGTTEAFF. In DNA, the CDR3 is TGTGCCAGCAGTGAAGAAGGAGGGACCACTGAAGCTTTCTTT.

The chain is built from TRBV4-3 and TRBJ1-2, with D perhaps matching TRBD1 (5 bases). Germline CDR1 LGHNA, CDR2 YSLEER. This CDR3 has 17 amino acids. Trimming removed 1 base at V and 3 bases at J, with 18 bases between. CDR3 region: CASSQGGGGFKDYGYTF. Here the CDR3 DNA reads TGCGCCAGCAGCCAAGGCGGGGGGGGGTTCAAGGACTATGGCTACACCTTC.

The chain has TRBV5-1 and TRBJ2-5; the match to TRBD1 covers 8 bases. Trimming at V came to 0 bases and at J to 3 bases, leaving 1 base not matched to a gene. CDR1 is SGHRS and CDR2 is YFSETQ in the germline V gene. CDR3 length: 14 amino acids. The CDR3 nucleotides read TGCGCCAGCAGCTTGGACAGGGGGGAAGAGACCCAGTACTTC. It encodes CASSLDRGEETQYF.

The J gene is TRBJ1-2, the V gene TRBV2, with 7 bases that match TRBD1. V trimming: 7 bases; J trimming: 1 base; junction bases outside the gene matches: 18. The CDR3 is 18 residues long. CDR1 and CDR2 (germline): SNHLY, FYNNEI. The CDR3 here is CASTLRAGQSRFNYGYTF. The DNA for the CDR3 is TGTGCCAGCACCCTACGGGCGGGACAGTCAAGATTTAACTATGGCTACACCTTC. The full variable domain, in which reference TRBV2 and TRBJ1-2 provide the parts outside the CDR3, is EPEVTQTPSHQVTQMGQEVILRCVPISNHLYFYWYRQILGQKVEFLVSFYNNEISEKSEIFDDQFSVERPDGSNFTLKIRSTKLEDSAMYFCASTLRAGQSRFNYGYTFGSGTRLTVV.

The CDR3: CASSARDIGVNTEAFF. The CDR3 DNA is TGCGCCAGCAGCGCACGGGACATAGGCGTGAACACTGAAGCTTTCTTT. This sequence joins TRBV5-1 and TRBJ1-1, with a possible D match to TRBD1 (6 bases). The CDR3 runs 16 residues. V lost 4 bases and J lost 0, with 16 bases in between. Germline V gene data show CDR1 as SGHRS and CDR2 as YFSETQ.